This TCR beta chain was recovered during a study of T cell repertoires in cytomegalovirus infection. Details on this clonotype: Antigen specificity is unknown.

TCRdb itself ran the reads through MiXCR, one entry per CDR3 protein. The table has 150,000 or so distinct CDR3 sequences, 32% seen once. Overall study findings and caveats: Adding up the frequency of public TCR beta families identified people who carried CMV plus the relevant HLA.

The sample in question was CD8+ T cells from cultured PBMCs, obtained from culture after CMV antigen stimulation. The source is a human donor in good health (CMV status not recorded). Some clones in this sample may be carry-over from other donors' samples.

This chain's CDR3 is CATLVTSGNTIYF. For the CDR3, the DNA is TGTGCCACCCTGGTCACCTCTGGAAACACCATATATTTT. The V call is TRBV6-6, the J call TRBJ1-3; D call uncertain. Between the trimmed V and J ends, which lost 10 bases and 0 bases, there was a span of 10 bases. The CDR3 consists of 13 residues. Germline V CDR1 and CDR2: MNHNY, SVGAGI (reference sequence).